The text below deals with one T cell receptor (beta chain). The antigen is not known. These data are taken from a study of shared clonotypes between healthy human individuals. Across the study: A couple of women and a few men aged 18 to 49 made up the donors. Notes on the study in general: Estimated richness was generally greater in naive than memory subsets.

Unmatched junction bases numbered 5, after V lost 6 bases and J lost 3 bases. CDR1 and CDR2 (germline): SGHTA, FQGNSA. The CDR3 runs 14 residues. The data were produced by immunoSEQ multiplex PCR, yet TCRdb's version contains in-frame clones alone and is incomplete. The table has about 2.5 million clones, 85% to 95% seen once. Sequencing was performed on naive CD4+ T cells from PBMCs. Subset denoted: CD45RA+ positively selected. The receptor was derived from a man between 18 and 35 years old in good health. Some clones in this sample may be carry-over from other donors' samples. The rearrangement links TRBV7-2 to TRBJ1-5, with 7 bases identical to TRBD1. CDR3: CASSPTGFNQPQHF. The CDR3, as DNA: TGTGCCAGCAGTCCGACAGGGTTCAATCAGCCCCAGCATTTT.